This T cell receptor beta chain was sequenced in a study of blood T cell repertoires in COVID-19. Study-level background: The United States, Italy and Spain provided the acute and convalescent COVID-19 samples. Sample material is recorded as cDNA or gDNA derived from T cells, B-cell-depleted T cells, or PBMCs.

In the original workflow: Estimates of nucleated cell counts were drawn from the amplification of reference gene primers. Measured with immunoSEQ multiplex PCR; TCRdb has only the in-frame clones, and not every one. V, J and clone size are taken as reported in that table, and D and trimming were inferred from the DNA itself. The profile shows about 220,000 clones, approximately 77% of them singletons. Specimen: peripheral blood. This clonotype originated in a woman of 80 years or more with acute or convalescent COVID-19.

CDR3 nucleotide sequence: TGTGCCAGCAGTCCCGGGGGGAAGGGAAATACGCAGTATTTT. Protein product: CASSPGGKGNTQYF. The chain employs TRBV28 and TRBJ2-3, with 7 bases that match TRBD2. The CDR3 totals 14 residues. Germline V gene sequence: CDR1 MDHEN, CDR2 SYDVKM. J gave up 7 bases and V 5 bases, and 9 bases lay outside the gene matches.